The 26 T cell receptor beta chains listed next were all sequenced from one sample in a study of blood T cell repertoires in COVID-19. Profiled with immunoSEQ multiplex PCR; TCRdb holds only in-frame clones, not every one. The data contain more than 95,000 clones, roughly nine tenths of them singletons. Sequencing input: peripheral blood. These receptors were obtained from a man aged 50 to 60 with COVID-19, enrolled during active disease.

The chain recombines TRBV5-1 with TRBJ2-7, with 7 bases aligning to TRBD2. This CDR3 contains 16 residues. CDR1 and CDR2 from the germline V gene are SGHRS and YFSETQ. J gave up 4 bases and V 4 bases, and 14 bases lay outside the gene matches. The CDR3 region has the DNA TGCGCCAGCAGCCCAGTCAGAGGTGCGGGAGATTACGAGCAGTACTTC. Its protein product is CASSPVRGAGDYEQYF.

This chain uses TRBV7-2 with TRBJ2-3; the D is unclear. Trimming pared 1 base from V and 2 bases from J, leaving 10 bases between. This CDR3 contains 15 residues. CDR1 is SGHTA and CDR2 is FQGNSA in the germline V gene. The CDR3 here is CASSLVGGYTDTQYF. Written as DNA, the CDR3 is TGTGCCAGCAGCTTAGTTGGCGGCTACACAGATACGCAGTATTTT.

The table lists this clone with a count of one. The genes are TRBV6-2 or TRBV6-3 and TRBJ2-1; D may be TRBD1 (6 bases). Germline CDR1 is MNHEY and CDR2 is SVGEGT. Trimming took off 4 bases at V and 1 base at J, with 8 bases between the two ends. The CDR3 contains 14 residues. The CDR3 spells CASSWDNSYNEQFF. The CDR3 nucleotides are TGTGCCAGCAGTTGGGACAATTCCTACAATGAGCAGTTCTTC.

The V and J genes are TRBV10-3 and TRBJ1-5, with TRBD1 as a possible D gene (6 bases). Germline loops: CDR1 ENHRY, CDR2 SYGVKD. V lost 4 bases and J 15 bases, leaving 13 bases between the germline ends. The CDR3 contains 11 residues. The CDR3 here is CAISGGGPLHF. CDR3 DNA: TGTGCCATCAGTGGGGGGGGGCCGCTGCATTTT.

The chain uses TRBV7-8 and TRBJ2-5, with D maybe TRBD1 (6 bases). The CDR3 loop spans 15 amino acids. CDR1 and CDR2 from the germline V gene are SGHVS and FQNEAQ. V was clipped by 2 bases and J by 3 bases, with 13 bases between them. In nucleotides, the CDR3 is TGTGCCAGCAGCTTATTGGACGCAGGGGAAGAGACCCAGTACTTC. This gives the protein CASSLLDAGEETQYF.

The chain links TRBV5-4 to TRBJ2-1, with D possibly matching TRBD2 (7 bases). Germline loops: CDR1 SGHNT, CDR2 YYREEE (reference sequence). The CDR3 length is 15 residues. V was shortened by 2 bases and J by 1 base, with 10 bases between the two germline ends. DNA for the CDR3: TGTGCCAGCAGCTTTGGGAGGGGGTCCTACAATGAGCAGTTCTTC. This translates into CASSFGRGSYNEQFF.

J is TRBJ2-1 and V is TRBV5-4, with a possible D match to TRBD2 (5 bases). The V gene's germline CDR1 is SGHNT and CDR2 YYREEE (reference sequence). The CDR3 runs to 16 residues. V lost 2 bases to trimming and J lost 6 bases, with 18 bases between them. The CDR3 DNA reads TGTGCCAGCAGCTTTTTCCGCCTAGGACTGGGCAATGAGCAGTTCTTC. This translates into CASSFFRLGLGNEQFF.

J is TRBJ1-6 and V is TRBV28; D may be TRBD1 (6 bases). This CDR3 is built from 13 residues. Germline CDR1 and CDR2: MDHEN and SYDVKM. V lost 3 bases to trimming and J lost 10 bases, with 10 bases between them. The CDR3 protein is CASSLTGESPLHF. CDR3 sequence (DNA): TGTGCCAGCAGTTTGACAGGCGAATCACCCCTCCACTTT.

The CDR3, as DNA: TGTGCCAGCAGGGCCCGGGACAGGGGGCTGGCACCCACCTTC. Translated: CASRARDRGLAPTF. The chain has TRBV28 and TRBJ1-2, with TRBD1 identical over 12 bases. Germline values: CDR1 MDHEN, CDR2 SYDVKM. Trimming at V came to 6 bases and at J to 13 bases, leaving 12 bases not matched to a gene. This CDR3 has 14 residues.

The chain's CDR3 is CASSQGPRTARSPLHF. Written as DNA, the CDR3 is TGTGCCAGCAGCCAAGGTCCCCGGACAGCGAGGTCACCCCTCCACTTT. This rearrangement joins TRBV3-1 (or the pseudogene TRBV3-2) to TRBJ1-6; D perhaps matches TRBD1 (6 bases). Germline loops: CDR1 LGHDT, CDR2 YNNKEL (reference sequence). CDR3 length: 16 amino acids. V was clipped by 1 base and J by 10 bases, with 17 bases between them.

The V gene is TRBV3-1 (or the pseudogene TRBV3-2), the J gene TRBJ2-5, with D perhaps matching TRBD2 (5 bases). The V end lost 1 base, the J end lost 3 bases, and 9 bases lay between the germline ends. Per germline, CDR1 LGHDT and CDR2 YNNKEL (reference sequence). This CDR3 has 14 residues. DNA of the CDR3: TGTGCCAGCAGCCAAGTCCCAGCGGAAGAGACCCAGTACTTC. It yields the protein CASSQVPAEETQYF.

The gene calls are TRBV21-1 and TRBJ2-7; the table's D gene call, TRBD1, was not cross checked with the DNA. TRBV21-1 is described as a pseudogene. The CDR3 sequence is 18 residues long. The CDR3 loop is CASSKCCPDPGQFYEQYV. The CDR3 coding sequence is TGTGCCAGCAGCAAATGTTGCCCAGATCCAGGACAATTCTACGAGCAGTACGTC.

The chain couples TRBV5-8 to TRBJ1-5, with a weak D call TRBD1 (5 bases). CDR1 is SGHTS, CDR2 YDEGEE, per germline. The ends were cut back, 4 bases at V and 2 bases at J, with 10 bases in the middle. The CDR3 consists of 14 residues. CDR3 coding DNA: TGTGCCAGCAGCCGGTGGGGGGGCAATCAGCCCCAGCATTTT. It is translated as CASSRWGGNQPQHF.

The V gene is TRBV18, the J gene TRBJ1-6, with 10 bases that match TRBD1. Germline CDR1 is KGHSH and CDR2 is LQKENI. The CDR3 spans 15 residues. V lost 4 bases to trimming and J lost 7 bases; unmatched junction nucleotides: 4. This chain's CDR3 is CASSLETGGNSPLHF. The DNA of the CDR3 is TGTGCCAGCTCACTAGAGACAGGGGGCAATTCACCCCTCCACTTT. Together with reference TRBV18 and TRBJ1-6, the CDR3 gives the full variable domain: NAGVMQNPRHLVRRRGQEARLRCSPMKGHSHVYWYRQLPEEGLKFMVYLQKENIIDESGMPKERFSAEFPKEGPSILRIQQVVRGDSAAYFCASSLETGGNSPLHFGNGTRLTVT.

This clone was observed once. The chain recombines TRBV7-9 with TRBJ2-7; TRBD2 matches at 9 bases. Germline CDR1 and CDR2: SEHNR and FQNEAQ (reference sequence). V trimming: 5 bases; J trimming: 7 bases; junction bases outside the gene matches: 9. This CDR3 contains 14 residues. As DNA, the CDR3 is TGTGCCAGCAGCCTTATAGCGGGAGTAAGTGAGCAGTACTTC. Encoded protein: CASSLIAGVSEQYF. Filled out from reference TRBV7-9 and TRBJ2-7, the complete variable domain reads DTGVSQNPRHKITKRGQNVTFRCDPISEHNRLYWYRQTLGQGPEFLTYFQNEAQLEKSRLLSDRFSAERPKGSFSTLEIQRTEQGDSAMYLCASSLIAGVSEQYFGPGTRLTVT.

DNA for the CDR3: TGTGCCAGCAGCTCTAGCGTAGGGACCCAGTACTTC. This encodes CASSSSVGTQYF. The chain is built from TRBV6-5 and TRBJ2-5; tentatively, D is TRBD2 (6 bases). V was clipped by 6 bases and J by 7 bases, with 12 bases between them. This CDR3 comprises 12 residues. Germline V gene lookup returns CDR1 MNHEY and CDR2 SVGAGI.

The V gene is TRBV19, the J gene TRBJ2-3; the D gene is possibly TRBD1 (6 bases). Germline V gene data show CDR1 as LNHDA and CDR2 as SQIVND (reference sequence). V was trimmed by 5 bases and J by 4 bases, leaving 22 bases between them. This CDR3 spans 17 amino acids. In DNA form, the CDR3 reads TGTGCCAGTAGTTCGACTCCCCCCAGGGGTGCGCCAGATACGCAGTATTTT. It encodes CASSSTPPRGAPDTQYF. The variable domain in full, completed from reference TRBV19 and TRBJ2-3, reads DGGITQSPKYLFRKEGQNVTLSCEQNLNHDAMYWYRQDPGQGLRLIYYSQIVNDFQKGDIAEGYSVSREKKESFPLTVTSAQKNPTAFYLCASSSTPPRGAPDTQYFGPGTRLTVL.

The chain links TRBV10-3 to TRBJ1-6, with 9 nucleotides matching TRBD1. This CDR3 spans 19 amino acids. After removal of 0 bases from V and 5 bases from J, the junction contained 11 bases not matched to a gene. The germline V gene encodes CDR1 ENHRY and CDR2 SYGVKD. CDR3 loop: CAISESLGQGIWDNSPLHF. The CDR3 region has the DNA TGTGCCATCAGTGAGTCTCTTGGACAGGGGATCTGGGATAATTCACCCCTCCACTTT.

The rearrangement joins TRBV9 to TRBJ2-1; 10 positions agree with TRBD1. V was pared by 0 bases and J by 10 bases, with 4 bases of the junction left unmatched. Germline loops: CDR1 SGDLS, CDR2 YYNGEE. The CDR3 spans 14 residues. CDR3: CASSVGQGAREQFF. In nucleotides, the CDR3 is TGTGCCAGCAGCGTAGGACAGGGGGCGCGAGAGCAGTTCTTC.

The chain joins TRBV4-3 to TRBJ2-7; a weak D match, TRBD2 (5 bases). Per germline, CDR1 LGHNA and CDR2 YSLEER. Trimming left V 1 base short and J 3 bases short, with 10 bases between. The CDR3 length is 14 residues. For the CDR3, the DNA is TGCGCCAGCAGCCAAGCCCGAGAGGGCTACGAGCAGTACTTC. Protein product: CASSQAREGYEQYF.

The V gene is TRBV28, the J gene TRBJ2-2; D is uncertain. Per the germline V gene, CDR1 is MDHEN and CDR2 is SYDVKM. V was trimmed by 1 base and J by 0 bases, leaving 21 bases between them. This CDR3 is 20 amino acids long. The chain's CDR3 is CASSLYTLLGRSTNTGELFF. For the CDR3, the DNA is TGTGCCAGCAGTTTATATACCCTTCTTGGAAGGAGCACGAACACCGGGGAGCTGTTTTTT.

The rearrangement joins TRBV5-5 to TRBJ2-1; 11 positions match TRBD2. The CDR3 consists of 18 residues. Germline trimming cut 3 bases from V and 0 bases from J; bases unmatched to any gene: 8. Germline CDR1 is SGHKS and CDR2 is YYEKEE (reference sequence). The CDR3 region is CASSWGLADANSYNEQFF. The CDR3 nucleotides are TGTGCCAGCAGCTGGGGACTAGCGGACGCCAACTCCTACAATGAGCAGTTCTTC.

The table lists this clone with a count of one. The rearrangement uses TRBV28 and TRBJ2-7, with a tentative D call TRBD2 (5 bases). The CDR3 totals 16 residues. With 6 bases removed from V and 0 bases from J, the gap between germline ends came to 18 bases. The V gene's germline CDR1 is MDHEN and CDR2 SYDVKM. In nucleotides, the CDR3 is TGTGCCAGCAGACTGCGTGGCAGCGGATTCTCCTACGAGCAGTACTTC. This sequence encodes CASRLRGSGFSYEQYF.

This chain joins TRBV12-3 or TRBV12-4 and TRBJ2-5; maybe TRBD1 (5 bases). The CDR3 extends over 13 amino acids. Trimming took off 2 bases at V and 5 bases at J, with 9 bases between the two ends. The CDR3 protein is CASSLRGRETQYF. The DNA of the CDR3 is TGTGCCAGCAGTTTAAGGGGCCGGGAGACCCAGTACTTC.

The rearrangement uses TRBV6-4 and TRBJ2-3, with TRBD1 matching 8 bases. The CDR3 length is 15 residues. CDR1 and CDR2 from the germline V gene are MRHNA and SNTAGT. V was pared by 6 bases and J by 0 bases, with 5 bases of the junction left unmatched. The CDR3 here is CASSRTGGSTDTQYF. DNA for the CDR3: TGTGCCAGCAGCCGAACAGGGGGTAGCACAGATACGCAGTATTTT.

This chain joins TRBV19 and TRBJ1-2; D is perhaps TRBD1 (6 bases). The CDR3 extends over 12 amino acids. V gave up 7 bases and J gave up 4 bases, with 10 bases separating them. Germline CDR1 is LNHDA and CDR2 is SQIVND (reference sequence). In DNA, the CDR3 is TGTGCCAGTATGGACAGTACCTATGGCTACACCTTC. Residues: CASMDSTYGYTF. The complete variable domain, with remaining parts taken from reference TRBV19 and TRBJ1-2, reads DGGITQSPKYLFRKEGQNVTLSCEQNLNHDAMYWYRQDPGQGLRLIYYSQIVNDFQKGDIAEGYSVSREKKESFPLTVTSAQKNPTAFYLCASMDSTYGYTFGSGTRLTVV.